Following are 13 T cell receptor beta chains from one sample sequenced in a study of vaccination and CD4 T cells after COVID-19. Which antigens these TCRs recognize remains unknown. Indicated treatment: roughly ten-day PBMC culture with coronavirus spike peptide pools or control peptides (ViraFEST assay). The Oncomine TCR Beta short-read assay was what sequenced the DNA obtained from cultured CD4+ T cells. TCRdb redid the calling of the PCR reads with MiXCR, one entry per CDR3 protein. The sample lists approximately 21,000 distinct CDR3 sequences, around 66% occurring once. The sequenced sample was CD4+ T cells from blood, cultured in vitro. These receptors all stem from a human donor who had recovered from COVID-19.

This clonotype has only a few counts. The J gene is TRBJ1-2, the V gene TRBV24-1; 7 nucleotides agree with TRBD1. Germline V gene sequence: CDR1 KGHDR, CDR2 SFDVKD. This CDR3 contains 18 residues. The trim removed 4 bases at V and 5 bases at J, leaving 18 bases unmatched. This CDR3 reads CATSDLRGTATIGYGYTF. CDR3 DNA: TGTGCCACCAGTGACCTCAGGGGGACAGCCACAATAGGGTATGGCTACACCTTC.

This clonotype was seen more than once but under ten times. The chain carries TRBV27 and TRBJ1-5; D remains unclear. This CDR3 is built from 13 residues. Germline V gene lookup returns CDR1 MNHEY and CDR2 SMNVEV (reference sequence). Trimming pared 0 bases from V and 2 bases from J, leaving 2 bases between. The CDR3: CASSLSGNQPQHF. The CDR3 region has the DNA TGTGCCAGCAGTTTATCGGGCAATCAGCCCCAGCATTTT.

The sample holds a few counts of this clonotype. The chain uses TRBV6-2 or TRBV6-3 and TRBJ2-2, with 9 bases lining up with TRBD1. Trimming took 6 bases from V and 5 from J; bases not matched to a gene: 4. Germline V gene lookup returns CDR1 MNHEY and CDR2 SVGEGT. CDR3 length equals 14 residues. The CDR3 region has the DNA TGTGCCAGCAGAGGGACAGGGACTACCGGGGAGCTGTTTTTT. Its protein product is CASRGTGTTGELFF.

The chain combines TRBV12-3 or TRBV12-4 with TRBJ1-2; unclear D gene. V gave up 0 bases and J gave up 4 bases, with 3 bases separating them. CDR3 length: 12 amino acids. The CDR3 bases are TGTGCCAGCAGTTTAGCGCCCTATGGCTACACCTTC. Translated: CASSLAPYGYTF.

CDR3 sequence: CASRLSRSTDTQYF. The CDR3 nucleotides are TGTGCCAGCAGATTATCCCGTTCCACAGATACGCAGTATTTT. This rearrangement joins TRBV6-1 to TRBJ2-3; D not resolved. Germline lookup yields CDR1 MNHNS and CDR2 SASEGT. V shed 6 bases and J shed 2 bases, with 12 bases lying between them. The CDR3 has 14 amino acids.

This sequence joins TRBV7-7 and TRBJ2-7, with 9 bases that match TRBD1. V gave up 1 base and J gave up 6 bases; unmatched junction bases: 4. The CDR3 has 14 amino acids. Germline V gene sequence: CDR1 SSHAT, CDR2 FNYEAQ (reference sequence). CDR3 coding DNA: TGTGCCAGCAGCTTAGTTGCGACAGGGGGCGAGCAGTACTTC. This codes for CASSLVATGGEQYF.

V is TRBV18 and J is TRBJ1-5; no reliable D call. Germline-derived CDR1 and CDR2 are KGHSH and LQKENI. V dropped 3 bases and J dropped 1 base, with 7 bases sitting between them. CDR3 size: 14 residues. The CDR3 bases are TGTGCCAGCTCACCCCTCTCCAGCAATCAGCCCCAGCATTTT. Its protein product is CASSPLSSNQPQHF.

The genes are TRBV6-1 and TRBJ2-7; possibly TRBD1 for D (6 bases). Germline loops: CDR1 MNHNS, CDR2 SASEGT. The CDR3 is 13 amino acids. Deletions cut 8 bases from V and 3 bases from J, with 14 bases between. Here the CDR3 reads CASGNREGYEQYF. As DNA, the CDR3 is TGTGCCAGCGGTAACAGGGAAGGCTACGAGCAGTACTTC.

The CDR3 protein is CATSARRGQGPNLSYEQYF. In DNA, the CDR3 is TGTGCCACCAGTGCCAGGAGGGGACAGGGACCAAACTTATCCTACGAGCAGTACTTC. The chain is built from TRBV24-1 and TRBJ2-7; 9 bases fit TRBD1. CDR3 length: 19 residues. V was pared by 5 bases and J by 1 base, with 17 bases of the junction left unmatched. Looked up from germline, CDR1 is KGHDR and CDR2 is SFDVKD.

This clonotype has more than one count but fewer than ten. The chain is built from TRBV2 and TRBJ1-2; D is unresolved. Per the germline V gene, CDR1 is SNHLY and CDR2 is FYNNEI. The CDR3 contains 11 residues. Trimming removed 6 bases at V and 2 bases at J, with 4 bases between. The CDR3 loop reads CASRANYGYTF. DNA for the CDR3: TGTGCCAGCAGGGCAAACTATGGCTACACCTTC.

The chain joins TRBV7-9 to TRBJ1-1, with a weak D call TRBD1 (5 bases). Trimming removed 7 bases from V and 4 bases from J, with 19 bases in between. The CDR3 runs to 15 residues. Per the germline V gene, CDR1 is SEHNR and CDR2 is FQNEAQ (reference sequence). The CDR3 spells CASTPEGTGGTEAFF. The CDR3 DNA reads TGTGCCAGCACCCCGGAAGGGACGGGGGGCACTGAAGCTTTCTTT.

This clonotype was seen a handful of times. The J gene is TRBJ2-3, the V gene TRBV10-2; 14 bases are a match to TRBD2. The CDR3 runs to 16 residues. Trimming removed 5 bases from V and 2 bases from J; junction bases left unmatched: 3. Germline V CDR1 and CDR2: WSHSY, SAAADI. In nucleotides, the CDR3 is TGCGCCAGCAGTTGGACTAGCGGGAGGATCACAGATACGCAGTATTTT. Translating gives CASSWTSGRITDTQYF.

This chain joins TRBV10-3 and TRBJ1-5; D not resolved. The germline V and J ends were trimmed by 8 bases and 0 bases, with 8 bases remaining between them. The germline V gene has CDR1 ENHRY and CDR2 SYGVKD. This CDR3 spans 13 amino acids. The CDR3 region has the DNA TGTGCCATCGGGGAATATAGCAATCAGCCCCAGCATTTT. This sequence encodes CAIGEYSNQPQHF.